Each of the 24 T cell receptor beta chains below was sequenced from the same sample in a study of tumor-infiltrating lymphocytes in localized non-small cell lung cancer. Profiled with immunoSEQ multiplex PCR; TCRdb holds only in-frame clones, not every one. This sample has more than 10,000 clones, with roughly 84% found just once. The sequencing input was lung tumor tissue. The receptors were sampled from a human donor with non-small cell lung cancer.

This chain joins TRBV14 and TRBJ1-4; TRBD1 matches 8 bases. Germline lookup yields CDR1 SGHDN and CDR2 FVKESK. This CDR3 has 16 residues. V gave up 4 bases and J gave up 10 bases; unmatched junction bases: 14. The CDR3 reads CASSRDRGGPPGKLFF. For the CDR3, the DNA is TGTGCCAGCAGCCGAGACAGGGGAGGTCCTCCCGGAAAACTGTTTTTT.

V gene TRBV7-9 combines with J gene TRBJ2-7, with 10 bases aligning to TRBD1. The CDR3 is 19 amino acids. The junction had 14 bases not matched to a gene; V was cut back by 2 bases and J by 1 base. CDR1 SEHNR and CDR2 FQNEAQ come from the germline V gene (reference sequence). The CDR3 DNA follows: TGTGCCAGCAGCTTACACTGGGACAGGGGCCCGTTACGTTCCTACGAGCAGTACTTC. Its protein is CASSLHWDRGPLRSYEQYF.

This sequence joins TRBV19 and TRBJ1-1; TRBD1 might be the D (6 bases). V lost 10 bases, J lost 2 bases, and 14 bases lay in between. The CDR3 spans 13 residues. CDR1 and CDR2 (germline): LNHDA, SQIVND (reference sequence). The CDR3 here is CAIRRGVNTEAFF. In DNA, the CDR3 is TGTGCCATCAGGAGGGGGGTTAACACTGAAGCTTTCTTT. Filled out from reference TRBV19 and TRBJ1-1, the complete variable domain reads DGGITQSPKYLFRKEGQNVTLSCEQNLNHDAMYWYRQDPGQGLRLIYYSQIVNDFQKGDIAEGYSVSREKKESFPLTVTSAQKNPTAFYLCAIRRGVNTEAFFGQGTRLTVV.

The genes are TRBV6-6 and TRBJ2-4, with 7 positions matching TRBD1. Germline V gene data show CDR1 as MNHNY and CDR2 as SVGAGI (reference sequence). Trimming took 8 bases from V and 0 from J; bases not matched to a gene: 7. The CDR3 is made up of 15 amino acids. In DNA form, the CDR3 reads TGTGCCAGCGGTTCCCAGGGGGTAGCCAAAAACATTCAGTACTTC. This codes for CASGSQGVAKNIQYF.

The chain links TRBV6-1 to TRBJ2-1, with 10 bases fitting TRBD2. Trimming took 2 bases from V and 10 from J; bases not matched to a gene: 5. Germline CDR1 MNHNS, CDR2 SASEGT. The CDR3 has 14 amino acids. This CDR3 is CASSEILAGDEQFF. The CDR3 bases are TGTGCCAGCAGTGAAATCCTAGCGGGAGACGAGCAGTTCTTC.

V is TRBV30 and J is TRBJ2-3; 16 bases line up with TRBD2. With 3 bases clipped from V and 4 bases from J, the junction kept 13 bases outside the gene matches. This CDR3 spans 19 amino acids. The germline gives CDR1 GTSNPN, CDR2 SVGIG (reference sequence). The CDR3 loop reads CAWSALGTSGRARSDTQYF. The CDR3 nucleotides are TGTGCCTGGAGCGCACTCGGGACTAGCGGGAGGGCGCGGTCAGATACGCAGTATTTT.

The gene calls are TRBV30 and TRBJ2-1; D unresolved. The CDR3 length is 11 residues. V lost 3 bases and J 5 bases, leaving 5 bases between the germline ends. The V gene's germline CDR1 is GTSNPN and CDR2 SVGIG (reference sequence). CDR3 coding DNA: TGTGCCTGGAGCCGGAACAATGAGCAGTTCTTC. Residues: CAWSRNNEQFF.

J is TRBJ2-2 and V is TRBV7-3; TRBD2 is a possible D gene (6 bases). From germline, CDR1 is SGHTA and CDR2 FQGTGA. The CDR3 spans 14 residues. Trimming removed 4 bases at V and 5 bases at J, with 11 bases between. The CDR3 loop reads CASSSTGGTGELFF. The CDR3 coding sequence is TGTGCCAGCAGCTCTACAGGAGGGACCGGGGAGCTGTTTTTT. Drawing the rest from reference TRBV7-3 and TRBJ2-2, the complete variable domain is GAGVSQTPSNKVTEKGKYVELRCDPISGHTALYWYRQSLGQGPEFLIYFQGTGAADDSGLPNDRFFAVRPEGSVSTLKIQRTERGDSAVYLCASSSTGGTGELFFGEGSRLTVL.

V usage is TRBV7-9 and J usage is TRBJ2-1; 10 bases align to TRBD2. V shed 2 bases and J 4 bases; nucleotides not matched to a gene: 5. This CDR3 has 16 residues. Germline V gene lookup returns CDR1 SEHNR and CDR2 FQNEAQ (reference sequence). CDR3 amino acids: CASSLLASGSYNEQFF. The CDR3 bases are TGTGCCAGCAGCTTACTAGCTAGCGGGAGTTACAATGAGCAGTTCTTC. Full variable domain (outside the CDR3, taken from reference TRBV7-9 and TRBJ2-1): DTGVSQNPRHKITKRGQNVTFRCDPISEHNRLYWYRQTLGQGPEFLTYFQNEAQLEKSRLLSDRFSAERPKGSFSTLEIQRTEQGDSAMYLCASSLLASGSYNEQFFGPGTRLTVL.

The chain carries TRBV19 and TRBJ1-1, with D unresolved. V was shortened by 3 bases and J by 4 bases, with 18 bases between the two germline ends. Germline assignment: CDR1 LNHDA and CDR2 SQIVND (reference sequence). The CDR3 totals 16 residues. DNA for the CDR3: TGTGCCAGTAGTATCGTTCTAGGGCGTCGGGCCACTGAAGCTTTCTTT. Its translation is CASSIVLGRRATEAFF.

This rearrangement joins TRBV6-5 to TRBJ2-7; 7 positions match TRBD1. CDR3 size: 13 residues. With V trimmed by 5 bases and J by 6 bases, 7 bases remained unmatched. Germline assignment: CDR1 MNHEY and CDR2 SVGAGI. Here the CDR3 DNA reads TGTGCCAGCAGTAGCTACAGGGGTAGCGAGCAGTACTTC. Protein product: CASSSYRGSEQYF.

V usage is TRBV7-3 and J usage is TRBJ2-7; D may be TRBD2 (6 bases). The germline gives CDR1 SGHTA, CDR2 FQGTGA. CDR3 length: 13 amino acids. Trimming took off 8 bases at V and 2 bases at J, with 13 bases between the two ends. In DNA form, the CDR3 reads TGTGCCAGCTCGCCAAGCGGGCCCTACGAGCAGTACTTC. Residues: CASSPSGPYEQYF.

In DNA, the CDR3 is TGTGCCAGCAGCTTCGCGGGTGCAACTAATGAAAAACTGTTTTTT. Its protein product is CASSFAGATNEKLFF. The rearrangement joins TRBV7-9 to TRBJ1-4; D is unresolved. The germline V gene has CDR1 SEHNR and CDR2 FQNEAQ (reference sequence). The V end lost 3 bases, the J end lost 0 bases, and 8 bases lay between the germline ends. This CDR3 comprises 15 residues.

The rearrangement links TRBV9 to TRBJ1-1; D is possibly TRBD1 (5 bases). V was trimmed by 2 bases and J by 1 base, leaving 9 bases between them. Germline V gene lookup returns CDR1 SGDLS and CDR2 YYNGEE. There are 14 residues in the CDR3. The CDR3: CASSVLQENTEAFF. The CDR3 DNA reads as TGTGCCAGCAGCGTCTTACAGGAGAACACTGAAGCTTTCTTT. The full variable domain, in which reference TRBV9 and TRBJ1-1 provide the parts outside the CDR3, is DSGVTQTPKHLITATGQRVTLRCSPRSGDLSVYWYQQSLDQGLQFLIQYYNGEERAKGNILERFSAQQFPDLHSELNLSSLELGDSALYFCASSVLQENTEAFFGQGTRLTVV.

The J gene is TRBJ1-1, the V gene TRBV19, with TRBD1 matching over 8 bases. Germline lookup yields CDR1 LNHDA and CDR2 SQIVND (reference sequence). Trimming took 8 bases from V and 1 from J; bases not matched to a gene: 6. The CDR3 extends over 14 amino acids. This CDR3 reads CASRTTGGNTEAFF. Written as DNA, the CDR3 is TGTGCCAGTCGTACTACAGGGGGGAACACTGAAGCTTTCTTT.

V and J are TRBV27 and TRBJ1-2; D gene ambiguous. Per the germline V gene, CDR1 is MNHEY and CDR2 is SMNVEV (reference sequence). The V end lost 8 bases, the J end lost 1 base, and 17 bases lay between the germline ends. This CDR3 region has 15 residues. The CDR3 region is CASSLKGEYNYGYTF. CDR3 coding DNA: TGTGCCAGCTCTCTCAAGGGAGAATATAACTATGGCTACACCTTC.

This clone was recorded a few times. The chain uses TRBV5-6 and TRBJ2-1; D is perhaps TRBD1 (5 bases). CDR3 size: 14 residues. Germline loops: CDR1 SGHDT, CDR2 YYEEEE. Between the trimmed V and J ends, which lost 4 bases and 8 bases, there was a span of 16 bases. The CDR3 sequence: CASSARQGGHEQFF. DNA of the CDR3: TGTGCCAGCAGCGCCCGGCAGGGTGGACATGAGCAGTTCTTC.

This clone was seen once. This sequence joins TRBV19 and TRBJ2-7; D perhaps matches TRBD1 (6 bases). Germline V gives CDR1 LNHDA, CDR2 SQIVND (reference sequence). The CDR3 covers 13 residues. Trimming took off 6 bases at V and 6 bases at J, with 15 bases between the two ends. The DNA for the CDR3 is TGTGCCAGTAGATCGGACCAGGGGACCGAGCAGTACTTC. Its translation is CASRSDQGTEQYF.

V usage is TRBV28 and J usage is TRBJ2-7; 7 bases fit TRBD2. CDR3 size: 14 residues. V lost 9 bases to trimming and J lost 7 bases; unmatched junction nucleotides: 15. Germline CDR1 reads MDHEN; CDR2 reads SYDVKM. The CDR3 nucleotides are TGTGCCAGTAGGGGTTGGGCGGGAGCGGAGGAGCAGTACTTC. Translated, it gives CASRGWAGAEEQYF.

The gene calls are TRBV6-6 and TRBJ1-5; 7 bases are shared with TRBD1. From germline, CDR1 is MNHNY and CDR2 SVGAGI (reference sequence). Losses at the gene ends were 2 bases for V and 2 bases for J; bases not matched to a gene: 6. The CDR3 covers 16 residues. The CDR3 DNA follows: TGTGCCAGCAGTTACCTGATCCAGGGGGGCAATCAGCCCCAGCATTTT. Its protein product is CASSYLIQGGNQPQHF.

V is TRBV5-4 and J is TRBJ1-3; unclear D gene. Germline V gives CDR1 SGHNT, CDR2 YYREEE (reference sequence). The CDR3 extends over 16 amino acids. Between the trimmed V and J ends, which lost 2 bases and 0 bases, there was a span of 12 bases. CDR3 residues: CASSFPTAASGNTIYF. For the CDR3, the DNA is TGTGCCAGCAGCTTCCCGACTGCCGCCTCTGGAAACACCATATATTTT.

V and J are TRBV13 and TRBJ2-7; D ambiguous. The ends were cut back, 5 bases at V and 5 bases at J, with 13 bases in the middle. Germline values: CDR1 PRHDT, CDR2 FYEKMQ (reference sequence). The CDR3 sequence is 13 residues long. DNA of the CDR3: TGTGCCAGCAGCCCCCGGAGTTCCAACGAGCAGTACTTC. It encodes CASSPRSSNEQYF. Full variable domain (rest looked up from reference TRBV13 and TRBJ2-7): AAGVIQSPRHLIKEKRETATLKCYPIPRHDTVYWYQQGPGQDPQFLISFYEKMQSDKGSIPDRFSAQQFSDYHSELNMSSLELGDSALYFCASSPRSSNEQYFGPGTRLTVT.

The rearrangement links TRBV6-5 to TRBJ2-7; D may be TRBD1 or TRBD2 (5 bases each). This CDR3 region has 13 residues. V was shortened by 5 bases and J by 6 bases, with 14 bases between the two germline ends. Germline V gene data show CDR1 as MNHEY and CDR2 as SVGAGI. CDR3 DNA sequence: TGTGCCAGCAGTCTCAACGAGGGGCGCGAGCAGTACTTC. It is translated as CASSLNEGREQYF.

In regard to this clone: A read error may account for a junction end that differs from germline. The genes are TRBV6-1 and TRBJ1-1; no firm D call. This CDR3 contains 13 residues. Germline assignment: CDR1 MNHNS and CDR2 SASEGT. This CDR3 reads CSSRPVLNTEAFF. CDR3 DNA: TGTTCCAGCAGGCCGGTCTTGAACACTGAAGCTTTCTTT.